One T cell receptor beta chain is described in this entry. Its antigen has not been determined. Nothing much larger sits one base from this clone, and base qualities are not available. The receptor library was made with the immunoSEQ multiplex PCR assay. For the multiplex PCR, a mixture combining 60 forward primers for TCR Vbeta segments and 13 reverse primers for TCR Jbeta segments was used. Amplification of the CDR3 region of rearranged TCR beta genes was performed with a multiplex PCR assay on genomic DNA. The Illumina HiSeq System was used to sequence the amplified TCR beta libraries as 87-base-pair reads. The original pipeline was this. In a later analysis, roughly 80 million unique TCR beta chains were counted across the roughly 610 repertoires, and roughly 9.9 million of these chains were shared by at least two donors. Raw reads were error-corrected and collapsed into unique sequences by a nearest-neighbor algorithm in which closely related sequences were merged to remove PCR and sequencing errors. CDR3 sequences were aligned to IMGT reference sequences to assign V, D and J gene segments. Each retained sequence needed at least a six-nucleotide match to both a V gene segment and a J gene segment. A rearrangement counted as productive if the CDR3 had no stop codons and remained in frame with V and J, and every other rearrangement counted as non-productive. Following IMGT convention, CDR3 was defined as the stretch from the second conserved V-encoded cysteine to the conserved J-encoded phenylalanine. Sequences without an unambiguous match to a single V gene segment were excluded from the earlier analysis of a few hundred of the donors. An earlier analysis of 500 to 600 of the donors classified V segments as functional when productive rearrangements were above 56.7% and as segregating when the standard deviation between donors was above 5%. A statistical classification framework was developed to diagnose cytomegalovirus status using the catalog of TCR beta chain sequences. In a later analysis, TCR nucleotide sequences were compared against IMGT/GENE-DB human TR gene sequences so that V and J genes could be assigned. A later analysis assigned CDR3 sequences and most-parsimonious VDJ recombination scenarios with the TCRdist pipeline. In a later analysis, each TCR beta chain was defined by its CDR3 amino acid sequence together with its V-gene family, and reads lacking a unique V-gene family were excluded. In a later analysis, 500 to 650 highly shared, low-generation-probability nucleotide sequences were removed to address suspected cross-contamination and a sequencing artifact. For each public chain, a later analysis derived a clonal expansion index from normalized ranks of inferred template counts within each repertoire. A later analysis computed generation probabilities with a VDJ recombination model fitted to out-of-frame rearrangements, and checked the results against IGoR. In a later analysis, hypergeometric tests were used to score TCR-TCR, TCR-HLA and TCR-CMV co-occurrence, with a repertoire-size bias correction applied to TCR pairs. A later analysis estimated false discovery rates by permuting HLA or CMV assignments 20 times. In a later analysis, co-occurring TCRs were grouped using DBSCAN, with TCRdist sequence similarity added in when clustering inside HLA-allele-positive subsets. Repertoires with fewer than 30,000 or more than 120,000 public chains were left out of co-occurrence clustering, as were about 5 repertoires with anomalous nucleotide sharing. TCRdb carries this immuneACCESS record with in-frame sequences only. Its versions omit some clonotypes, under half of them owing to an unresolved V gene in the studies checked, with the rest unexplained. D and trimming come from the DNA, and the V and J calls and clone size come from that table. Present in this sample are roughly 180,000 clones, about 68% of which were seen just once. Approximately 2.3% of the sample comes from the top ten.

As encoded in the germline V gene, CDR1 is SGHTA while CDR2 is FQGNSA. The CDR3 contains 15 residues, cysteine and phenylalanine counted. Only the CDR3 DNA stays, 45 bases, in frame from base 1. The trim is 8 bases for V and 2 bases for J, with a gap of 18 bases between the germline ends. This entry is derived from a study of cytomegalovirus exposure and HLA in healthy donors (TCRdb year 2017). Regarding the research as a whole: An earlier analysis of 587 of the donors reported approximately 300 Gb of sequence data and 100 million to 130 million unique TCR beta sequences from some 180 million T cells. An early release that covered fewer than 800 HLA-typed donors contained approximately 300 gigabases of sequencing data and some 87 million unique TCR sequences. Of the 398 genotyped donors, 65% to 90% fell in the genetic ancestry cluster associated with self-reported Caucasian donors. The study aimed to test whether cataloging public T cell receptors could reveal signatures of past pathogen exposure. The study profiled the T cell repertoires of some 610 subjects by immunosequencing and related them to cytomegalovirus serostatus. Along with the approximately 650-subject first cohort, a separate validation cohort of about 110 different subjects was used. To predict cytomegalovirus infection status, the study combined high-throughput TCR immunosequencing, statistical association of individual TCRs with disease status, and machine learning. A later analysis re-examined previously published TCR beta repertoires from around 670 donors and added high-resolution HLA genotyping to investigate patterns of TCR occurrence. In the later analysis, no new phenotypic data were used to find candidate immune exposures; instead, reliance was placed on TCR beta sequences and their occurrence across donors. To decide whether each TCR beta V gene segment behaved as functional or pseudogenic, an earlier analysis of some 570 of the donors relied on high-throughput TCR beta sequencing. Alongside the repertoire data, information on donor age, sex, ethnicity and CMV serostatus was compiled. A later genetic analysis took genome-wide SNP genotypes for about 55% of the roughly 670 donors and used that subset as a discovery cohort. Every repertoire in the discovery cohort had been generated on one and the same sequencing platform. Class I and class II HLA loci were covered by the typing at four-digit resolution. Typing coverage differed by locus: A, B, C, DRB1 and DQB1 were typed in roughly 629-640 donors, DQA1 in around 500, DPA1 in 600 to 610, and DPB1 in 472. Several DR-DQ haplotypes were treated as single units for association and clustering because of strong linkage in the cohort. Across about 380 genotyped donors of the cohort, an average of about 250,000 unique TCR beta nucleotide sequences per donor were sequenced, and roughly 18% of those sequences were non-productive. Summary of the overall study and its limitations: The study listed 150 to 200 TCR beta chains as associated with cytomegalovirus. In a later analysis, TCR association rates were found to vary across HLA loci, with the most associated TCRs seen for DRB1 alleles and the fewest for HLA-C alleles. Some IMGT-functional V segments, including TRBV6-2 and TRBV6-3, could not be told apart with the 87-base-pair reads, so those segments were excluded. A later analysis found that HLA-associated TCR beta chains were more clonally expanded and had lower generation probabilities than equally common non-associated chains. For the cohort, immune exposure information was limited to CMV serostatus. Broadly in line with IMGT annotations, most TCR beta V segments showed up in productive rearrangements about 87% or about 30% of the time in an earlier analysis of about 500 of the donors. When HLA alleles, especially DR and DQ, strongly co-occurred, attributing TCR associations to individual alleles was difficult. Correlated functional status among segregating V segments might reflect linkage disequilibrium, but an unknown experimental factor could not be ruled out. In vitro tests confirmed that a few of the cytomegalovirus-associated TCR beta chains recognize cytomegalovirus antigens. In this cohort, only TCR beta chains were sequenced, and detectable features were limited by the absence of alpha or paired-chain data. The sequencing pipeline was judged likely to have produced a cluster of highly shared sequence variants as a technical artifact. According to the authors, the approach could potentially be generalized to other disease states and immunological phenotypes. Because counts were too low, some 17 rarely observed V segments, including chromosome 9 orphons, were left out of the earlier analysis of 587 of the donors. Because HLA typing was unavailable for some donors at each locus, only the typed subset was used in association tests. At a false discovery rate of 0.05, a later analysis linked 15,000 to 20,000 TCR beta sequences to specific HLA alleles. A later analysis reported that several top co-occurrence clusters appeared linked to parvovirus B19, influenza, CMV and Epstein-Barr virus. Sequencing depth was assumed to be roughly uniform across donors in the presence/absence analyses, though that assumption may not hold. In a later genetic analysis, fewer N-insertions in productive TCRs were reported among donors in an Asian-associated ancestry cluster than the roughly 640-donor mean. Cytomegalovirus status was reported to be diagnosed by the classifier with high specificity and sensitivity in both the original and validation cohorts. Most TCR sequences were observed very rarely across donors, whereas some public TCRs were present in many individuals. A later analysis found that most CMV-associated TCR beta chains appeared HLA-restricted, with HLA associations seemingly driven largely by CMV exposure. In a later genetic analysis, a missense DCLRE1C variant was associated with V-gene and J-gene trimming of TCR beta chains, and the association was replicated in an independent cohort. A further reported finding was that TCR beta sequences accurately predicted the HLA-A and HLA-B alleles for most subjects in the first cohort.

The cohort consisted of some 730 healthy bone marrow donors. At the time of sampling, every cohort member was nominally healthy, though immune exposures that went unrecorded were likely present. The donor tested CMV seronegative and was one of the 352 seronegative cohort members. A peripheral blood sample was collected from each donor, and TCR beta sequencing was performed on peripheral blood mononuclear cells. The Qiagen DNeasy Blood Extraction Kit was used to extract genomic DNA from the blood cell samples. The V and J genes are TRBV7-2 and TRBJ1-1, and TRBD1 may be the D gene, going by 5 matching bases. The TCR was taken from a female donor in good health and CMV-seronegative. The sample was PBMCs. CDR3 loop: CASRWGGVGNTEAFF. The sequence in DNA is TGTGCCAGCCGGTGGGGGGGAGTGGGCAACACTGAAGCTTTCTTT.